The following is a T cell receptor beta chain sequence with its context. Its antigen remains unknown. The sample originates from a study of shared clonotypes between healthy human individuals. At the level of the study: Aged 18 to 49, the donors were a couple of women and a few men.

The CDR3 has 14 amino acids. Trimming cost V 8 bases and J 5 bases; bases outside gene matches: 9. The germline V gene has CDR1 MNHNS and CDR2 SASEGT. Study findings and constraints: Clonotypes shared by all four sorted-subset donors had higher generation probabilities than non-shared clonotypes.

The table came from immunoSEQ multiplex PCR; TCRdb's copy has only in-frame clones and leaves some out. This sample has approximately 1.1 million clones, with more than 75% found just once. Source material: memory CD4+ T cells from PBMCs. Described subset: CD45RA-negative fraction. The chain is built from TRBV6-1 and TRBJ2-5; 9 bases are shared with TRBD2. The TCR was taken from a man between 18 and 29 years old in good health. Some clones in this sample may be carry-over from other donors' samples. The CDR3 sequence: CASGLAGGPETQYF. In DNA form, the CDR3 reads TGTGCCAGCGGTCTGGCGGGAGGGCCGGAGACCCAGTACTTC.